This TCR beta chain came from a study of long-term antiretroviral therapy in people with HIV. Trimming left V 4 bases short and J 6 bases short, with 19 bases between. The CDR3 runs 16 residues. Per the germline V gene, CDR1 is MDHEN and CDR2 is SYDVKM. The assay used was immunoSEQ (version v3.0), run at survey level. TCRdb's copy holds only in-frame clones and misses some; the assay was immunoSEQ multiplex PCR. This sample has 20,000 to 25,000 clones, with 65% to 80% found just once. The chain uses TRBV28 and TRBJ1-5, with D possibly matching TRBD1 (6 bases). The TCR was taken from a woman aged 40 to 50 with HIV. Material: unsorted PBMCs, obtained 0.5 years after starting antiretroviral therapy. The CDR3 DNA sequence: TGTGCCAGCAGTTACGCCGAGGGGCGAGGGGGTCAGCCCCAGCATTTT. Protein: CASSYAEGRGGQPQHF.